The following is a T cell receptor (beta chain) sequence with its context. Method: immunoSEQ multiplex PCR; TCRdb's copy keeps in-frame clones and lacks some. The data contain fewer than 130,000 clones, 80% to 90% of them singletons. The sample belongs to a study of blood T cell repertoires in COVID-19. Germline V lookup: CDR1 LGHDT, CDR2 YNNKEL (reference sequence). The CDR3 is 14 residues long. V was clipped by 0 bases and J by 0 bases, with 3 bases between them. The rearrangement uses TRBV3-1 (or the pseudogene TRBV3-2) and TRBJ1-5, with D unclear. Sequencing input: peripheral blood. The clonotype originates from an elderly woman with acute or convalescent COVID-19. The CDR3 loop is CASSQDSSNQPQHF. The CDR3 DNA is TGTGCCAGCAGCCAAGATAGTAGCAATCAGCCCCAGCATTTT.